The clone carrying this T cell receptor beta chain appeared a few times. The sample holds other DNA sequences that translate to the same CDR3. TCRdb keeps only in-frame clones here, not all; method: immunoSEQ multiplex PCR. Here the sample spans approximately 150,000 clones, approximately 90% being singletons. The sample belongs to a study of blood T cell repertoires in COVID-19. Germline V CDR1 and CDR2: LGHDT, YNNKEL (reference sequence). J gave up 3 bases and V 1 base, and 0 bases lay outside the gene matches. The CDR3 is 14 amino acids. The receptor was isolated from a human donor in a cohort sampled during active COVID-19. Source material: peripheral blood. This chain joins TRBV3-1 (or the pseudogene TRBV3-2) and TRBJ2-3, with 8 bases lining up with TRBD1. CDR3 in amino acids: CASSQGTGTDTQYF. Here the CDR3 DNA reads TGTGCCAGCAGCCAAGGGACAGGGACAGATACGCAGTATTTT.